These 30 T cell receptor beta chains were sequenced from one sample in a study of T-cell reconstitution after alpha-beta-depleted transplantation in children. It was with unique molecular identifiers that the TCRbeta library was prepared. TCRdb re-called the PCR reads with MiXCR, one entry per CDR3 protein. The table lists some 50,000 distinct CDR3 sequences, approximately 8.7% of them singletons, with 27% in the top ten. The material sequenced was PBMCs, mostly from graft donor cells, taken 60 days after TCRalphabeta/CD19-depleted stem cell transplant. These receptors came from a male patient between 2 and 9 years old who had a stem cell transplant for chronic granulomatous disease, so the T cells may come from the graft donor.

The rearrangement uses TRBV11-1 and TRBJ2-1; 9 positions match TRBD1. CDR3 length: 16 residues. V lost 3 bases, J lost 3 bases, and 6 bases stayed unmatched. Germline V gene lookup returns CDR1 SGHAT and CDR2 FQDESV (reference sequence). The CDR3 region has the DNA TGTGCCAGCAGCTTCCCTTGGACAGGGGACTACAATGAGCAGTTCTTC. Residues: CASSFPWTGDYNEQFF.

This clonotype was counted many times. The genes are TRBV6-6 and TRBJ2-3, with 7 bases lining up with TRBD1. Trimming removed 0 bases from V and 1 base from J; junction bases left unmatched: 1. The CDR3 loop spans 15 amino acids. CDR1 is MNHNY, CDR2 SVGAGI, per germline (reference sequence). The CDR3 loop is CASSYSGTGTDTQYF. CDR3 coding DNA: TGTGCCAGCAGTTACTCAGGGACAGGCACAGATACGCAGTATTTT.

Many counts were recorded for this clonotype. V gene TRBV3-1 combines with J gene TRBJ1-6, with 8 bases matching TRBD1. Germline loops: CDR1 LGHDT, CDR2 YNNKEL (reference sequence). With 5 bases clipped from V and 7 bases from J, the junction kept 7 bases outside the gene matches. The CDR3 totals 15 residues. CDR3 DNA: TGTGCCAGCAGCAATACAGGGGGTGAGAATTCACCCCTCCACTTT. Amino acid sequence: CASSNTGGENSPLHF.

In this sample, this clonotype turned up many times. This chain links TRBV27 with TRBJ2-2; the D is unclear. The germline gives CDR1 MNHEY, CDR2 SMNVEV (reference sequence). The length of the CDR3 is 17 residues. The V and J ends lost 6 bases and 3 bases respectively, with 20 bases between them. CDR3 DNA: TGTGCCAGCAGCCCTCAAAGGATGGGAAGGGACACCGGGGAGCTGTTTTTT. This gives the protein CASSPQRMGRDTGELFF.

This clonotype came up many times. V gene TRBV4-3 combines with J gene TRBJ2-1; D might be TRBD1 or TRBD2, each matching 5 bases. This CDR3 comprises 16 residues. Per germline, CDR1 LGHNA and CDR2 YSLEER. The V end was cut by 1 base, the J end by 6 bases, with 16 bases between. CDR3 in amino acids: CASSQVLRGDGNEQFF. In DNA form, the CDR3 reads TGCGCCAGCAGCCAAGTTTTGAGAGGGGACGGCAATGAGCAGTTCTTC.

This clonotype was found many times. V usage is TRBV20-1 and J usage is TRBJ2-7, with D perhaps TRBD1 or TRBD2 (5 bases each). Trimming stripped 0 bases from V and 3 bases from J, with 18 bases between. The CDR3 is 16 amino acids. Germline V gene lookup returns CDR1 DFQATT and CDR2 SNEGSKA (reference sequence). The CDR3 nucleotides read TGCAGTGCTAGAGATCTTCTCGGGACGGAGATCTACGAGCAGTACTTC. It translates to CSARDLLGTEIYEQYF.

Of note for this clonotype: A much larger clonotype is one base distant, so this may be a read error. The V and J genes are TRBV6-2 or TRBV6-3 and TRBJ2-5, with TRBD1 as a possible D gene (6 bases). The CDR3 is 14 residues long. Germline values: CDR1 MNHEY, CDR2 SVGEGT. The CDR3 bases are TGTGCCAGCAGTTACACAGGGCCACAAGAGACCAAGTACTTC. It encodes CASSYTGPQETKYF.

This sequence joins TRBV27 and TRBJ1-6, with D unclear. The CDR3 runs to 13 residues. With 3 bases removed from V and 7 bases from J, the gap between germline ends came to 7 bases. Looked up from germline, CDR1 is MNHEY and CDR2 is SMNVEV (reference sequence). CDR3 protein: CASSFSGNSPLHF. CDR3 DNA sequence: TGTGCCAGCAGTTTTTCTGGGAATTCACCCCTCCACTTT.

This clonotype was counted a few times. Because the CDR3's place on the DNA is in doubt, the DNA is left out and the CDR3 is given as listed by TCRdb. V and J are TRBV18 and TRBJ2-2. The CDR3 adds up to 16 amino acids, both ends counted. Germline loops: CDR1 KGHSH, CDR2 LQKENI. CDR3 amino acids: CASSPKRSNTGELFFF.

This clonotype showed up many times. The chain recombines TRBV29-1 with TRBJ2-5, with D perhaps matching TRBD1 (5 bases). The CDR3 length is 15 residues. Trimming left V 0 bases short and J 2 bases short, with 13 bases between. Germline V gives CDR1 SQVTM, CDR2 ANQGSEA. CDR3 region: CSVEDDRGRQETQYF. CDR3 bases: TGCAGCGTTGAAGATGATAGGGGCAGGCAAGAGACCCAGTACTTC. Complete variable domain (other parts from reference TRBV29-1 and TRBJ2-5): SAVISQKPSRDICQRGTSLTIQCQVDSQVTMMFWYRQQPGQSLTLIATANQGSEATYESGFVIDKFPISRPNLTFSTLTVSNMSPEDSSIYLCSVEDDRGRQETQYFGPGTRLLVL.

This clonotype was found many times. The rearrangement uses TRBV30 and TRBJ1-3; D possibly corresponds to TRBD1 (6 bases). The germline V and J ends were trimmed by 4 bases and 0 bases, with 19 bases remaining between them. Looked up from germline, CDR1 is GTSNPN and CDR2 is SVGIG (reference sequence). CDR3 length equals 17 residues. CDR3 amino acids: CAWTSIQGQSSGNTIYF. The CDR3 DNA is TGTGCCTGGACAAGTATACAAGGACAGAGCTCTGGAAACACCATATATTTT.

This clonotype showed up many times. The chain recombines TRBV20-1 with TRBJ1-1; D not resolved. The germline V gene encodes CDR1 DFQATT and CDR2 SNEGSKA (reference sequence). This CDR3 is built from 15 residues. V was clipped by 0 bases and J by 0 bases, with 11 bases between them. The CDR3 region is CSARDEAGMNTEAFF. In nucleotides, the CDR3 is TGCAGTGCTAGAGATGAGGCCGGGATGAACACTGAAGCTTTCTTT.

This clonotype was picked up a small number of times. V usage is TRBV9 and J usage is TRBJ2-5, with 11 bases fitting TRBD2. This CDR3 spans 16 amino acids. The V gene's germline CDR1 is SGDLS and CDR2 YYNGEE. The V segment lost 0 bases and the J segment 1 base; nucleotides outside the gene matches: 2. CDR3 DNA sequence: TGTGCCAGCAGCGTAGGTGGACTAGCGGGCCAAGAGACCCAGTACTTC. This sequence encodes CASSVGGLAGQETQYF.

The chain employs TRBV12-3 or TRBV12-4 and TRBJ2-6, with D possibly matching TRBD1 (5 bases). V was trimmed by 5 bases and J by 4 bases, leaving 18 bases between them. The CDR3 runs to 17 residues. The CDR3, as DNA: TGTGCCAGCAGTCCCACAACAGGTCCGTCGGGGGCCAACGTCCTGACTTTC. Translating gives CASSPTTGPSGANVLTF.

The rearrangement joins TRBV20-1 to TRBJ1-2, with TRBD1 matching 8 bases. This CDR3 region has 12 residues. Per germline, CDR1 DFQATT and CDR2 SNEGSKA (reference sequence). V gave up 3 bases and J gave up 3 bases; unmatched junction bases: 0. The CDR3: CSARGQDYGYTF. CDR3 nucleotides: TGCAGTGCTAGGGGACAGGACTATGGCTACACCTTC.

This clonotype was recorded many times. The gene calls are TRBV15 and TRBJ2-1; TRBD2 matches 8 bases. The V segment lost 0 bases and the J segment 8 bases; nucleotides outside the gene matches: 9. Germline CDR1 reads LNHNV; CDR2 reads YYDKDF (reference sequence). The CDR3 length is 16 residues. This CDR3 reads CATSRDPGGVVDEQFF. CDR3 bases: TGTGCCACCAGCAGAGATCCGGGGGGGGTTGTCGATGAGCAGTTCTTC.

This clonotype was recorded many times. This chain joins TRBV5-1 and TRBJ2-1; TRBD2 matches 12 bases. The CDR3 runs 15 residues. The junction had 10 bases not matched to a gene; V was cut back by 6 bases and J by 9 bases. The germline V gene has CDR1 SGHRS and CDR2 YFSETQ. The CDR3 nucleotides read TGCGCCAGCAACCGACTAGCGGGGGTCATAGGTGAGCAGTTCTTC. Translated, it gives CASNRLAGVIGEQFF.

This clonotype occurred many times. CDR3 sequence reads: CSVEDGKHEQYF. The CDR3 DNA sequence: TGCAGCGTTGAAGATGGGAAGCACGAGCAGTACTTC. The chain employs TRBV29-1 and TRBJ2-7, with D hard to call. The V gene's germline CDR1 is SQVTM and CDR2 ANQGSEA. V lost 0 bases and J 5 bases, leaving 8 bases between the germline ends. This CDR3 contains 12 residues.

This clonotype has a handful of counts. The rearrangement uses TRBV15 and TRBJ2-3; 10 positions agree with TRBD1. The length of the CDR3 is 15 residues. The ends lost 1 base at V and 4 bases at J; junction bases unmatched: 2. The germline V gene has CDR1 LNHNV and CDR2 YYDKDF (reference sequence). The CDR3 nucleotides read TGTGCCACCAGCAGAGGAGGGACAGGGGCAGATACGCAGTATTTT. Translating it yields CATSRGGTGADTQYF.

This clonotype appeared many times. The V call is TRBV20-1, the J call TRBJ2-1, with a weak D call TRBD1 (6 bases). With 3 bases removed from V and 8 bases from J, the gap between germline ends came to 11 bases. The CDR3 consists of 12 residues. Per germline, CDR1 DFQATT and CDR2 SNEGSKA (reference sequence). CDR3 loop: CSARTGGDEQFF. Here the CDR3 DNA reads TGCAGTGCTAGGACAGGTGGAGATGAGCAGTTCTTC.

Points on this clonotype: The junction differs from germline at one of its ends, possibly a read error. V is TRBV20-1 and J is TRBJ2-1, with D perhaps matching TRBD1 (6 bases). CDR3 length: 13 residues. From germline, CDR1 is DFQATT and CDR2 SNEGSKA (reference sequence). The CDR3 region has the DNA TGCGGTGCTTTGATAGGGGGTTACAATGAGCAGTTCTTC. Its protein is CGALIGGYNEQFF.

This clonotype appeared many times. This rearrangement joins TRBV5-1 to TRBJ2-1; no reliable D call. Germline loops: CDR1 SGHRS, CDR2 YFSETQ. The CDR3 is made up of 14 amino acids. V lost 1 base and J lost 4, with 9 bases in between. CDR3 amino acids: CASSLPRGYNEQFF. The CDR3 nucleotides are TGCGCCAGCAGCTTGCCGCGAGGTTACAATGAGCAGTTCTTC.

By share, this clonotype counts as medium-sized. The chain uses TRBV27 and TRBJ2-7, with unresolved D. Per germline, CDR1 MNHEY and CDR2 SMNVEV (reference sequence). There are 15 residues in the CDR3. Trimming took off 0 bases at V and 2 bases at J, with 11 bases between the two ends. This chain's CDR3 is CASSLSGILTYEQYF. The CDR3 DNA follows: TGTGCCAGCAGTTTATCCGGTATCCTAACCTACGAGCAGTACTTC.

This clonotype was seen ten or more times. This chain joins TRBV7-8 and TRBJ2-1; 11 nucleotides line up with TRBD2. In germline, CDR1 is SGHVS, CDR2 FQNEAQ. J was trimmed by 5 bases and V by 4 bases; bases with no gene match: 4. CDR3 length: 15 residues. CDR3 sequence (DNA): TGTGCCAGCAGCTCTGGGACTAGCGGAAACAATGAGCAGTTCTTC. It codes for CASSSGTSGNNEQFF.

Ten or more counts support this clonotype. The chain has TRBV5-1 and TRBJ2-1; 10 bases fit TRBD2. V shed 0 bases, J shed 6 bases, and the junction held 9 bases outside the gene matches. The CDR3 sequence is 17 residues long. Germline lookup yields CDR1 SGHRS and CDR2 YFSETQ. CDR3 amino acids: CASSLDSVAGGPNEQFF. CDR3 nucleotides: TGCGCCAGCAGCTTGGATTCTGTAGCGGGAGGCCCCAATGAGCAGTTCTTC.

This clonotype was counted many times. The J gene is TRBJ2-5, the V gene TRBV5-1, with 11 bases matching TRBD2. Germline CDR1 and CDR2: SGHRS and YFSETQ. V gave up 3 bases and J gave up 5 bases; unmatched junction bases: 12. The CDR3 is made up of 17 amino acids. CDR3 nucleotides: TGCGCCAGCAGCTACCGACTGACTAGCGGGAAAGGGGAGACCCAGTACTTC. This sequence encodes CASSYRLTSGKGETQYF.

In the case of this clonotype: Its ends do not fully match the called genes, so a read error is possible. This chain links TRBV20-1 with TRBJ1-1; unclear D gene. Germline CDR1 reads DFQATT; CDR2 reads SNEGSKA (reference sequence). This CDR3 has 12 residues. CDR3 DNA: TGCAGTGCTAGAGAGGGAAACAGTGAAGCTTTCTTT. Its protein is CSAREGNSEAFF.

This clonotype was recorded at least ten times. The chain combines TRBV9 with TRBJ2-2, with D hard to call. V was shortened by 4 bases and J by 0 bases, with 16 bases between the two germline ends. CDR1 and CDR2 from the germline V gene are SGDLS and YYNGEE. This CDR3 has 17 amino acids. In nucleotides, the CDR3 is TGTGCCAGCAGCCCCCGAGTGGTGGCCGCGAACACCGGGGAGCTGTTTTTT. It is translated as CASSPRVVAANTGELFF.

The CDR3: CASSRAEQETQYF. In nucleotides, the CDR3 is TGTGCCAGCAGCCGAGCGGAACAAGAGACCCAGTACTTC. V gene TRBV25-1 combines with J gene TRBJ2-5; perhaps TRBD2 as D (5 bases). The CDR3 has 13 amino acids. Germline values: CDR1 MGHDK, CDR2 SYGVNS. Trimming took off 6 bases at V and 2 bases at J, with 10 bases between the two ends.

V and J are TRBV27 and TRBJ1-5; D gene ambiguous. V was shortened by 5 bases and J by 4 bases, with 9 bases between the two germline ends. CDR1 and CDR2 (germline): MNHEY, SMNVEV (reference sequence). This CDR3 has 13 amino acids. The CDR3 sequence: CASSPRVNQPQHF. As DNA, the CDR3 is TGTGCCAGCAGTCCGCGTGTGAATCAGCCCCAGCATTTT.